The T cell receptor (beta chain) described here comes from a study of T cell responses to AZD1222 COVID-19 vaccine. Details on this clone: The antigen is unknown.

The CDR3 sequence is 16 residues long. Findings and caveats of the study: The peak T cell response came first, and repertoires were sampled only after it.

Here immunoSEQ multiplex PCR was the method, and the copy in TCRdb shows in-frame clones only, minus some. This sample has approximately 150,000 clones, with roughly 90% found just once. The V gene is TRBV21-1, the J gene TRBJ1-2. TRBV21-1 is a pseudogene segment. This clonotype was sampled from an adult in good health. This material consisted of peripheral blood, taken on day 0 of AZD1222 vaccination. CDR3 nucleotide sequence: TGTGCCAGCAGCAAACCCCGTCGCCTTTGGGGCTATGGCTACACCTTC. Its protein is CASSKPRRLWGYGYTF.